The 5 T cell receptor beta chains listed next were all sequenced from one sample in a study of T cell repertoires in cytomegalovirus infection. Antigen specificity for these receptors is unknown. TCRdb called the reads again in MiXCR, with one record for every CDR3 protein. The sample lists more than 20,000 distinct CDR3 sequences; roughly two fifths were seen once. The sequencing here drew on CD8+ T cells from cultured PBMCs, taken from culture after CMV antigen stimulation. These receptors were taken from a human donor in good health (CMV status not recorded). Some clones in this sample may be carry-over from other donors' samples.

The chain combines TRBV7-9 with TRBJ2-7; tentatively, D is TRBD1 (5 bases). The CDR3 has 14 amino acids. Trimming removed 0 bases at V and 7 bases at J, with 13 bases between. Germline V gene data show CDR1 as SEHNR and CDR2 as FQNEAQ (reference sequence). The CDR3 DNA is TGTGCCAGCAGCTTAGCGGGCAGGGTGGAAGAGCAGTACTTC. Translation: CASSLAGRVEEQYF.

There are a few counts of this clonotype. The chain couples TRBV7-2 to TRBJ2-5; 12 bases map to TRBD2. This CDR3 has 15 residues. Germline V gene sequence: CDR1 SGHTA, CDR2 FQGNSA. V lost 4 bases and J lost 3; bases outside the gene matches: 3. CDR3 DNA sequence: TGTGCCAGCAGCTCGCGGACTAGCGGGGAAGAGACCCAGTACTTC. It is translated as CASSSRTSGEETQYF.

The gene calls are TRBV11-2 and TRBJ2-5, with D possibly being TRBD2 (5 bases). The CDR3 has 14 residues. CDR1 SGHAT and CDR2 FQNNGV come from the germline V gene. The ends were cut back, 4 bases at V and 5 bases at J, with 14 bases in the middle. The CDR3 DNA follows: TGTGCCAGCAGCTCCGTCAGGAGAGGGGAGACCCAGTACTTC. Amino acids: CASSSVRRGETQYF.

The chain combines TRBV6-6 with TRBJ1-2; D may be TRBD1 (5 bases). Germline-derived CDR1 and CDR2 are MNHNY and SVGAGI (reference sequence). The CDR3 covers 14 residues. V was cut by 0 bases and J by 8 bases, with 13 bases left in between. In DNA, the CDR3 is TGTGCCAGCAGTTACTCGAGTGGGGCCTCCGGCTACACCTTC. Residues: CASSYSSGASGYTF.

This clonotype has just one count. J is TRBJ2-2 and V is TRBV4-1; D is ambiguous. Germline lookup yields CDR1 MGHRA and CDR2 YSYEKL. V dropped 2 bases and J dropped 3 bases, with 10 bases sitting between them. The CDR3 consists of 15 residues. The DNA of the CDR3 is TGCGCCAGCAGCCAAAAGAGGATTCACACCGGGGAGCTGTTTTTT. Protein: CASSQKRIHTGELFF.